This T cell receptor (beta chain) stems from a study of long-term antiretroviral therapy in people with HIV. Overall study results and limits: Pre-ART clonal expansion yielded clones that dominated the repertoire at all time points. The data indicate that diversity increased after ART but remained below transplant donor controls. The study lacked data on ART adherence, viral resistance or therapy changes.

Details on this clone: Antigen specificity is unknown.

The CDR3 covers 15 residues. Germline V CDR1 and CDR2: ENHRY, SYGVKD. V dropped 7 bases and J dropped 1; count of bases not matched to a gene: 4. Sequencing relied on immunoSEQ assay v3.0, run at survey level. Some clones are missing from TCRdb's copy, which holds only in-frame ones; the method was immunoSEQ multiplex PCR. The table lists roughly 30,000 clones, 85% to 90% of them singletons. It was in the United States that all participants with HIV were treated. The J gene is TRBJ2-2, the V gene TRBV10-3; 9 bases are a match to TRBD2. The sample was unsorted PBMCs, taken 4.7 to 5 years after starting antiretroviral therapy. This TCR was sampled from a middle-aged man with HIV. The CDR3 region is CAINLAGLNTGELFF. CDR3 nucleotides: TGTGCCATCAACCTAGCGGGATTGAACACCGGGGAGCTGTTTTTT.